Listed below are T cell receptor beta chains from one sample, sequenced in a study of spatial heterogeneity in lung cancer. In TCRdb, the 5' RACE reads were re-called with MiXCR into one record per CDR3 protein. Here the sample spans around 47,000 distinct CDR3 sequences, roughly 8.1% being singletons. The sequences come from PBMCs, collected at follow-up. These receptor sequences come from a female donor with early-stage non-small cell lung cancer. CDR3s include the opening cysteine and the closing phenylalanine or tryptophan. Each record gives: V gene, D gene, J gene, clone size, CDR3 DNA, CDR3 protein. D genes are given only for firm matches. Size is omitted from some rows. Given values are once, few, many or a class for expanded clones.

TRBV10-3,TRBD1,TRBJ2-5,NA,TGTGCCGTCTCGGACAGGGATCGTCACCAAGAGACCCAGTACTTC,CAVSDRDRHQETQYF
TRBV5-1,TRBD1,TRBJ2-4,many,TGCGCCAGCAGCCCGAATACAGGGGTAAACATTCAGTACTTC,CASSPNTGVNIQYF
TRBV18,NA,TRBJ2-3,NA,TGTGCCAGCTCACCGCCGTCCGCCGGGACAGATACGCAGTATTTT,CASSPPSAGTDTQYF
TRBV2,NA,TRBJ2-6,NA,TGTGCCAGCACTGAGGGGGGCTCTGGGGCCAACGTCCTGACTTTC,CASTEGGSGANVLTF
TRBV29-1,NA,TRBJ1-6,many,TGCAGCGTCTCCAATCATAGCTGGGCATTGAATTCACCCCTCCACTTT,CSVSNHSWALNSPLHF
TRBV11-2,NA,TRBJ1-3,many,TGTGCCAGCAGCCAAGTAACCGGGACAAATTTATATTTT,CASSQVTGTNLYF
TRBV7-9,NA,TRBJ2-3,many,TGTGCCAGCAGCCCCGGACCCGACTCGGATACGCAGTATTTT,CASSPGPDSDTQYF
TRBV9,TRBD1,TRBJ2-7,many,TGTGCCAGCAGCGCAAAGGGGACAGGGGGGTACGAGCAGTACTTC,CASSAKGTGGYEQYF
TRBV24-1,NA,TRBJ1-2,many,TGTGCCACCAGGGGTAGACTGGGACCCCCTGGGGACTATGGCTACACCTTC,CATRGRLGPPGDYGYTF
TRBV6-5,TRBD2,TRBJ2-1,many,TGTGCCAGCAGTTACTCGACTAGCGGGGGGAGGGTTGAGCAGTTCTTC,CASSYSTSGGRVEQFF
TRBV15,NA,TRBJ2-5,many,TGTGCCACCAGCAGAGATCAGGGTCTAGAGACCCAGTACTTC,CATSRDQGLETQYF
TRBV20-1,TRBD2,TRBJ2-7,many,TGCAGTGCTAGCCGGACTAGGAACTCCTACGAGCAGTACTTC,CSASRTRNSYEQYF
TRBV4-1,TRBD2,TRBJ2-2,many,TGCGCCAGCAGCCAAGGAAGCGGGGGGCATGCCGGGGAGCTGTTTTTT,CASSQGSGGHAGELFF
TRBV2,TRBD2,TRBJ2-7,many,TGTGCCAGCAGGAGGACTAGGATTAAATCCTACGAGCAGTACTTC,CASRRTRIKSYEQYF
TRBV29-1,NA,TRBJ1-1,few,TGCAGCGTCCTCATTAATGGTAACACTGAAGCTTTCTTT,CSVLINGNTEAFF
TRBV12-3/TRBV12-4,TRBD2,TRBJ2-1,few,TGTGCCAGCAGATCGGGGGGATACAATGAGCAGTTCTTC,CASRSGGYNEQFF
TRBV20-1,TRBD1,TRBJ2-7,few,TGCAGTGCTAGCCGGGACAGGCCCTACGAGCAGTACTTC,CSASRDRPYEQYF
TRBV19,TRBD1,TRBJ2-1,NA,TGTGCCAGTACCCCGACGGACAGGGATTACAATGAGCAGTTCTTC,CASTPTDRDYNEQFF
TRBV4-1,NA,TRBJ2-5,many,TGCGCCAGCAGCCTAGGACTGAGGAGCCAAGAGACCCAGTACTTC,CASSLGLRSQETQYF
TRBV4-1,TRBD1,TRBJ2-2,many,TGCGCCAGCAGCCAAGTTAACAGGGGAGAGGGTAACACCGGGGAGCTGTTTTTT,CASSQVNRGEGNTGELFF
TRBV20-1,NA,TRBJ1-2,many,TGCAGTGGCTATGGCTACACCTTC,CSGYGYTF
TRBV5-1,NA,TRBJ1-2,many,TGCGCCAGCAGCGTAGACGGCCCTGACGGCTACACCTTC,CASSVDGPDGYTF
TRBV20-1,NA,TRBJ2-5,NA,TGCAGTTTCGTCACAGGGATGGAGACCCAGTACTTC,CSFVTGMETQYF
TRBV6-4,TRBD1,TRBJ2-3,few,TGTGCCAGCAGTGAGCGGACAGGGGCTACAGATACGCAGTATTTT,CASSERTGATDTQYF
TRBV6-2/TRBV6-3,TRBD1,TRBJ2-5,NA,TGTGCCAGCAGTTTCACCGGGACAGGGGAAGAGACCCAGTACTTC,CASSFTGTGEETQYF
TRBV9,TRBD1,TRBJ2-7,many,TGTGCCAGCAGCGTCGGGACAGGGCTGGCCTACGAGCAGTACTTC,CASSVGTGLAYEQYF
TRBV12-3/TRBV12-4,TRBD2,TRBJ2-1,few,TGTGCCAGCAGACTGACTAGCGGCAATGAGCAGTTCTTC,CASRLTSGNEQFF
TRBV10-1,NA,TRBJ2-5,many,TGCGCCAGCAGTGAAACGGAGGCAGGGGAGACCCAGTACTTC,CASSETEAGETQYF
TRBV28,NA,TRBJ1-3,NA,TGTGCCAGCAGTTTGGAACGGTCCCTCTCTGGAAACACCATATATTTT,CASSLERSLSGNTIYF
TRBV7-7,TRBD2,TRBJ2-5,NA,TGTGCCAGCAGCCAAGGGAGGGCTCAAGAGACCCAGTACTTC,CASSQGRAQETQYF
TRBV5-1,NA,TRBJ1-5,NA,TGCGCCAGCAGCTTGGAAGGAGGGCAAGGTCAGCCCCAGCATTTT,CASSLEGGQGQPQHF
TRBV6-1,TRBD2,TRBJ2-1,many,TGTGCCAGCAGTGACCTTGCGGGGGACCGCGGGGATGAGCAGTTCTTC,CASSDLAGDRGDEQFF
TRBV20-1,TRBD2,TRBJ2-7,few,TGCAGTGCTAGAGGGGAGGGCAGAAAAAAAACGGAGCAGTACTTC,CSARGEGRKKTEQYF